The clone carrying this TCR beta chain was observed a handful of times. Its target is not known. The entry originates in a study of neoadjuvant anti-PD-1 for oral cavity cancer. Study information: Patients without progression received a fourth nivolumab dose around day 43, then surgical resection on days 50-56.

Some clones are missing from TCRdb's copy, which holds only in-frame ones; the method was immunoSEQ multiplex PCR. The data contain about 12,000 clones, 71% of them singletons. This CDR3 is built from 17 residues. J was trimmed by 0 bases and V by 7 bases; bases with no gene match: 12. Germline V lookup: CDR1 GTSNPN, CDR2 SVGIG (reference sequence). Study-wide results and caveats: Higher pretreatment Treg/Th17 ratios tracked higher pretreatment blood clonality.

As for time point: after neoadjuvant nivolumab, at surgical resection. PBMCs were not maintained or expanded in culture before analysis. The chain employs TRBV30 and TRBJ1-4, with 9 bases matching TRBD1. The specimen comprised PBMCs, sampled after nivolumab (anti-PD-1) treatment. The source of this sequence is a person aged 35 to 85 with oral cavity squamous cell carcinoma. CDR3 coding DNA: TGTGCCTCCCGTCCGGGACAGGGCCTTGCAACTAATGAAAAACTGTTTTTT. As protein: CASRPGQGLATNEKLFF. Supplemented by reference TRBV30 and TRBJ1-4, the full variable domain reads SQTIHQWPATLVQPVGSPLSLECTVEGTSNPNLYWYRQAAGRGLQLLFYSVGIGQISSEVPQNLSASRPQDRQFILSSKKLLLSDSGFYLCASRPGQGLATNEKLFFGSGTQLSVL.